This T cell receptor beta chain was obtained from a study of blood T cells in healthy people across ages (dated by TCRdb to 2015 to 2017). In terms of the full investigation: Template switching captured roughly one uniquely barcoded TCR beta cDNA molecule per two T cells in model experiments. The study measured age-related changes in TCR beta repertoire diversity using deep sequencing normalized with unique cDNA molecular identifiers. The donors were split into four age groups: young (average around 15 years), middle-aged (39), aged (around 67) and long-lived (roughly 77). To avoid experimental bias, donors of different ages were distributed randomly across sequencing lanes. For two donors (one aged 18 to 29 and one aged 80 or older), the study analyzed two additional independent replicas of 1 million unique cDNA reads from the same blood draw. The investigation overall reported the following: Observed TCR beta diversity correlated strongly with the percentage of naive T cells measured by flow cytometry. Compared with the aged group, the long-lived group had more naive CD4+ T cells, fewer expanded clones and increased TCR diversity, suggesting age selection. Estimates of total diversity based on one million sequenced T cells were regarded as lower bounds and as underestimates. As age increased, observed TCR beta diversity per million T cells dropped in a roughly linear way, and a significant reduction was already evident by age about 36. Because the CMV infection status of the donors was unknown, age-related changes in expanded clonotypes may potentially have been confounded. Because profiling used bulk unsorted PBMCs, naive and antigen-experienced compartments could not be compared conclusively.

The donors were roughly 39 Caucasian individuals from Russia, aged 6 to 90 years, who were systemically healthy. Each donor gave around 9.9 milliliters of peripheral blood, collected into EDTA-treated Vacutainer tubes. Ficoll-Paque density-gradient centrifugation was used to isolate PBMCs, with at least 6.5 million per sample. Total RNA was extracted from PBMCs with Trizol reagent, with at least 5.5 micrograms obtained per sample. Naive CD45RAhigh/CD27high T cell percentages were measured by flow cytometry on a PBMC aliquot from every donor. The trim is 5 bases for V and 8 bases for J, with a gap of 21 bases between the germline ends. Looking up the germline V gene (reference sequence) yields CDR1 MNHEY and CDR2 SMNVEV. Spanning cysteine to phenylalanine, the CDR3 consists of 15 amino acids. Only CDR3 DNA remains: 45 bases, in frame from the first base. As for this clonotype: This receptor's antigen is unknown. Per-nucleotide qualities are absent, and no much larger clonotype sits a single base away.

The receptor library was made with 5' RACE. The sequencer was an Illumina HiSeq 2500. The second PCR ran for about 7 to 11 cycles and used a J-beta primer mix along with a sample-barcoded 5' primer. Each TCR beta cDNA molecule received a unique molecular identifier from a template-switch 5' adaptor carrying 12 random nucleotides. Each sample yielded at least 2.5 million CDR3-containing paired-end reads. First-strand cDNA was synthesized from all RNA with the Mint cDNA synthesis kit, primed by a TRBC-specific oligonucleotide. Following uracil-DNA glycosylase treatment, all cDNA underwent a first 18-cycle PCR with the universal primers M1SS and BC2_uni_R. In the paper's pipeline: Normalization of each sample was performed by random selection of 1 million high-quality reads, each carrying a distinct molecular identifier. Reads with shared molecular identifiers were discarded instead of being binned into consensus sequences. MiTCR, set to a Q25 quality threshold and the strictest error-elimination algorithm, was used for CDR3 identification, clonotype clustering and error correction. A nonparametric unseen species model with Euler transformation was used to estimate lower-bound total TCR beta diversity. TCRdb ran its own pipeline on the public reads, namely fastp trimming at Q25 and MiXCR clone calling, and kept in-frame beta chains. Rows merge per CDR3 protein into single entries with the most common DNA and genes. These V and J calls originate from TCRdb's pipeline instead of the authors' own analysis. This sample has 1.5 million to 2 million distinct CDR3 sequences in its table, and roughly 52% of those were observed once. The ten largest account for approximately 2.1% of the sample.

This TCR derives from a woman aged 35 to 49 in good health. The chain is encoded by TRBV27 joined to TRBJ1-2; the best D guess is TRBD1, with 6 bases matching. Source material: blood. CDR3 loop: CASSKGDSGGRGYTF. The DNA reads as follows: TGTGCCAGCAGTAAGGGGGACTCCGGGGGTCGGGGCTACACCTTC.